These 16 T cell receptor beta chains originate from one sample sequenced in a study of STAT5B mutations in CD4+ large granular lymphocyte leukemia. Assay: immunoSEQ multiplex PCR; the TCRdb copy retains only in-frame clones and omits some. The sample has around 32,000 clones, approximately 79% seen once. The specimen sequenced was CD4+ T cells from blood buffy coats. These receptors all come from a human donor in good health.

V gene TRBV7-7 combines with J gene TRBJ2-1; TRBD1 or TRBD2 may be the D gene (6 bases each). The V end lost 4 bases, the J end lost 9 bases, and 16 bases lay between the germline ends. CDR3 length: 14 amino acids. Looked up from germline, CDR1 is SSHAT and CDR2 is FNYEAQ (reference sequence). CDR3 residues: CASSSGPRGGEQFF. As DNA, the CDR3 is TGTGCCAGCAGCTCTGGGCCCAGGGGAGGTGAGCAGTTCTTC.

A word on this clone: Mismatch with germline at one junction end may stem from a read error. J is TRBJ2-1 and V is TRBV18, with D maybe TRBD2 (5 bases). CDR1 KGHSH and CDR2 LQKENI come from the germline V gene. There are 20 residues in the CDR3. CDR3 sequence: CASSSPPPTLSGLTYNEQFF. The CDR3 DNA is TGTGCCAGCTCATCACCTCCTCCGACATTGAGCGGACTTACCTACAATGAGCAGTTCTTC.

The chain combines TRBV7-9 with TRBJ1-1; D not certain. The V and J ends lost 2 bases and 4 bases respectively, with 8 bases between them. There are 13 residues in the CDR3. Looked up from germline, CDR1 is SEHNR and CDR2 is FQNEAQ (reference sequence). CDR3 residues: CASSLKGATEAFF. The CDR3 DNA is TGTGCCAGCAGCTTAAAGGGCGCCACTGAAGCTTTCTTT.

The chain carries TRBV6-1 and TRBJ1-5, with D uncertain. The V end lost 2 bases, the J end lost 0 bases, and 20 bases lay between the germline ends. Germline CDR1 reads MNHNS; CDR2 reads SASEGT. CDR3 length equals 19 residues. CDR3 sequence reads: CASSEPGRGGLYSNQPQHF. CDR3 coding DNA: TGTGCCAGCAGTGAACCAGGACGGGGAGGGCTTTATAGCAATCAGCCCCAGCATTTT.

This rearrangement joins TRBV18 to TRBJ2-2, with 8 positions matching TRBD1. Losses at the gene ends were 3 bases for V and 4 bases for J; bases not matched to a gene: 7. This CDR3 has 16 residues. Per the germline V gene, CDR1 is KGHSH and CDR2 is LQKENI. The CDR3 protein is CASSPTRQGSTGELFF. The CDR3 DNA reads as TGTGCCAGCTCACCGACCCGACAGGGGAGCACCGGGGAGCTGTTTTTT. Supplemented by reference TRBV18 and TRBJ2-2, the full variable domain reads NAGVMQNPRHLVRRRGQEARLRCSPMKGHSHVYWYRQLPEEGLKFMVYLQKENIIDESGMPKERFSAEFPKEGPSILRIQQVVRGDSAAYFCASSPTRQGSTGELFFGEGSRLTVL.

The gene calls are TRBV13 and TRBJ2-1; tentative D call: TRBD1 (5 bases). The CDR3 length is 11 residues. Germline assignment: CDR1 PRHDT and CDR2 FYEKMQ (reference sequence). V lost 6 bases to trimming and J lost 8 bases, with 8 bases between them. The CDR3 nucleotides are TGTGCCAGCAGAGGGGTTGATGAGCAGTTCTTC. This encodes CASRGVDEQFF.

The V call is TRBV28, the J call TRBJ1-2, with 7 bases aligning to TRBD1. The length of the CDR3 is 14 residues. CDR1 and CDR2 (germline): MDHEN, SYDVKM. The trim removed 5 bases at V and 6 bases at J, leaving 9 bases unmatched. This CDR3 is CASSTPLQGDGYTF. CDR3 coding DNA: TGTGCCAGCAGTACTCCGCTCCAGGGGGATGGCTACACCTTC.

CDR3 coding DNA: TGTGCCAGCAGCTTGGTGACTAGTTCCCGCGAGCAGTACTTC. This encodes CASSLVTSSREQYF. This chain uses TRBV5-6 with TRBJ2-7; D perhaps matches TRBD2 (6 bases). CDR1 is SGHDT and CDR2 is YYEEEE in the germline V gene. Between the trimmed V and J ends, which lost 0 bases and 6 bases, there was a span of 13 bases. There are 14 residues in the CDR3.

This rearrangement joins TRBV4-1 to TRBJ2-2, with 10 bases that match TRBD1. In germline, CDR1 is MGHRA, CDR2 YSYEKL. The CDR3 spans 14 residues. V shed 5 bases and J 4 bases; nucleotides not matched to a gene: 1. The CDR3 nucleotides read TGCGCCAGCAGCGGGGACAGGGGCACCGGGGAGCTGTTTTTT. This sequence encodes CASSGDRGTGELFF.

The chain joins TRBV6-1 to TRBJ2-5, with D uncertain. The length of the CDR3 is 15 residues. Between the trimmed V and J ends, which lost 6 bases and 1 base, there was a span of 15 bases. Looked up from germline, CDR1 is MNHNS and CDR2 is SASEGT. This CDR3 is CASSRGRGPQETQYF. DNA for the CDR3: TGTGCCAGCAGCCGAGGTAGAGGCCCCCAAGAGACCCAGTACTTC.

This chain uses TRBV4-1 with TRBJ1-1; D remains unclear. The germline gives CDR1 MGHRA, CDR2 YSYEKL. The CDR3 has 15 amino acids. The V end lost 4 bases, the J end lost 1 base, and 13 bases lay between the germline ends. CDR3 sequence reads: CASSLTRLSNTEAFF. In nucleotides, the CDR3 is TGCGCCAGCAGCCTAACTAGACTATCGAACACTGAAGCTTTCTTT.

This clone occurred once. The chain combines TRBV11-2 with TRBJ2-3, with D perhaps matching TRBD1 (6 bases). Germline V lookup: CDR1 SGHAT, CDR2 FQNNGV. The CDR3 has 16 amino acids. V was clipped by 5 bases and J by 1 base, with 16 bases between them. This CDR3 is CASSENPHRGTDTQYF. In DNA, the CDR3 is TGTGCCAGCAGCGAAAATCCCCACAGGGGCACAGATACGCAGTATTTT.

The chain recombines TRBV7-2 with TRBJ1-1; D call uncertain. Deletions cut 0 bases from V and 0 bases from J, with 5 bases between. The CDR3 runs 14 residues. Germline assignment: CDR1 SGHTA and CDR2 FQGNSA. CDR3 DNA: TGTGCCAGCAGCTTAGCTTTAGTGAACACTGAAGCTTTCTTT. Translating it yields CASSLALVNTEAFF.

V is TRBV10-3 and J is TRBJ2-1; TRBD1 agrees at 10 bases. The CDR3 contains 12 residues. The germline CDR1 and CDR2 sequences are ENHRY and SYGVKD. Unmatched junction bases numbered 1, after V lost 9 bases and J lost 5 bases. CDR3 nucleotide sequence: TGTGCCATTGGGACAGGGGACAATGAGCAGTTCTTC. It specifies CAIGTGDNEQFF.

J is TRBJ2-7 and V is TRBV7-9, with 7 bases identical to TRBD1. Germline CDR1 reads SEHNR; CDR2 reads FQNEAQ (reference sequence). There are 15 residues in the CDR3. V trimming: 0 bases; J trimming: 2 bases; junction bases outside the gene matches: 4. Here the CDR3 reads CASSLAGTETYEQYV. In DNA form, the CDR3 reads TGTGCCAGCAGCTTAGCCGGGACAGAAACCTACGAGCAGTACGTC.

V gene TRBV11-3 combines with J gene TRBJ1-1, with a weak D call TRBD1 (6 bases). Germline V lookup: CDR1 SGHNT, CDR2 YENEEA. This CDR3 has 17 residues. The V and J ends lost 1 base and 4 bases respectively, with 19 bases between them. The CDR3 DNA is TGTGCCAGCAGCTTAGGGGGGCCAGGGGCCAGGGGCACTGAAGCTTTCTTT. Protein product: CASSLGGPGARGTEAFF.